Following are 3 T cell receptor beta chains from one sample sequenced in a study of cytomegalovirus exposure and HLA in healthy donors. 60 Vbeta and 13 Jbeta primers were used in PCR. Using immunoSEQ multiplex PCR, the repertoire was profiled, and TCRdb retains in-frame clones only, with some absent. The sample has 150,000 to 200,000 clones, over 60% seen once; the top ten hold around 1%. Sequenced material: PBMCs. These receptors all stem from a woman in her thirties or forties in good health and CMV-seronegative.

V gene TRBV5-4 combines with J gene TRBJ2-1, with TRBD2 identical over 7 bases. The CDR3 spans 19 residues. The ends lost 6 bases at V and 6 bases at J; junction bases unmatched: 24. Germline lookup yields CDR1 SGHNT and CDR2 YYREEE (reference sequence). The CDR3 coding sequence is TGTGCCAGCACCCCGGGCAGCGGGGCGGGACCCGGCCTCCTCAATGAGCAGTTCTTC. Translating it yields CASTPGSGAGPGLLNEQFF.

The rearrangement links TRBV4-1 to TRBJ1-4; D might be TRBD1 (6 bases). V was clipped by 0 bases and J by 8 bases, with 13 bases between them. The CDR3 totals 15 residues. Germline V CDR1 and CDR2: MGHRA, YSYEKL. CDR3 DNA sequence: TGCGCCAGCAGCCAAGAACGGGGGGCTCGCGAAAAACTGTTTTTT. Protein product: CASSQERGAREKLFF.

This chain links TRBV7-9 with TRBJ2-7, with 8 bases fitting TRBD1. The CDR3 is 14 residues long. J was trimmed by 2 bases and V by 4 bases; bases with no gene match: 4. The germline V gene encodes CDR1 SEHNR and CDR2 FQNEAQ (reference sequence). CDR3 residues: CASSSGTGAYEQYV. As DNA, the CDR3 is TGTGCCAGCAGCTCAGGGACAGGCGCCTACGAGCAGTACGTC.